A selection of T cell receptor beta chains follows, all from one sample in a study of blood T cell repertoires in COVID-19. This table comes from immunoSEQ multiplex PCR, and its TCRdb copy is limited to in-frame clones, with some not included. The sample has 100,000 or so clones, 90% to 95% seen once. Sequencing was performed on peripheral blood. The source of these receptors is a man aged 60 to 75 with acute or convalescent COVID-19. Both conserved end residues are part of each CDR3. A D gene is named only where the DNA matches it firmly. Size tells how often a clone was seen (once, few, many) or the class of an expanded clone, and some rows leave it out.

-	TRBV11-3	TRBD1	TRBJ2-2	CASRGSTGGTGELFF	TGTGCCAGCAGGGGGAGCACAGGGGGGACCGGGGAGCTGTTTTTT
-	TRBV14	-	TRBJ2-5	CASSPRRSSGGGLETQYF	TGTGCCAGCAGCCCAAGGCGAAGCTCAGGTGGAGGATTGGAGACCCAGTACTTC
once	TRBV19	-	TRBJ1-1	CASNINRDVAQNTEAFF	TGTGCCAGTAATATAAACAGGGATGTGGCGCAGAACACTGAAGCTTTCTTT
-	TRBV20-1	TRBD1	TRBJ1-3	CSASRHSVEGTASGNTIYF	TGCAGTGCTAGTCGTCATTCGGTAGAGGGGACAGCCTCTGGAAACACCATATATTTT
-	TRBV5-4	-	TRBJ2-7	CASSFRQGDEQYF	TGTGCCAGCAGTTTTAGGCAGGGTGACGAGCAGTACTTC
-	TRBV20-1	TRBD1	TRBJ2-7	CSVGRGYEQYF	TGCAGTGTCGGCAGGGGGTACGAGCAGTACTTC
-	TRBV3-1/TRBV3-2	-	TRBJ2-2	CASSRSPGTNTGELFF	TGTGCCAGCAGCCGTAGTCCGGGAACGAACACCGGGGAGCTGTTTTTT
-	TRBV30	-	TRBJ1-2	CAWSITAGEGHGYTF	TGTGCCTGGAGTATCACGGCAGGGGAGGGCCATGGCTACACCTTC
-	TRBV9	TRBD1	TRBJ2-3	CASSVGTGPTDTQYF	TGTGCCAGCAGCGTTGGGACAGGGCCTACAGATACGCAGTATTTT
-	TRBV10-1	-	TRBJ1-2	CASSESRQYGYTF	TGCGCCAGCAGTGAGTCCCGACAGTATGGCTACACCTTC
-	TRBV28	TRBD2	TRBJ2-4	CASTGGELAKNIQYF	TGTGCCAGCACCGGGGGGGAATTAGCCAAAAACATTCAGTACTTC
-	TRBV27	-	TRBJ1-2	CASRHAVGGTYGYTF	TGTGCCAGTCGTCATGCCGTCGGGGGAACCTATGGCTACACCTTC
once	TRBV5-1	-	TRBJ2-5	CASSLGDRSWETQYF	TGCGCCAGCAGCTTGGGTGACAGGAGTTGGGAGACCCAGTACTTC
-	TRBV28	-	TRBJ2-2	CASRQTITGELFF	TGTGCCAGTCGCCAGACAATCACCGGGGAGCTGTTTTTT
-	TRBV7-9	TRBD1	TRBJ2-3	CASSIRDRGIDTQYF	TGTGCCAGCAGCATCCGGGACAGGGGAATAGATACGCAGTATTTT
-	TRBV5-1	TRBD1	TRBJ1-2	CASSLTGGNYGYTF	TGCGCCAGCAGCTTGACAGGGGGCAACTATGGCTACACCTTC
-	TRBV3-1/TRBV3-2	TRBD2	TRBJ2-7	CASSSRTSGGSYEQYF	TGTGCCAGCAGTTCTCGGACTAGCGGGGGTTCCTACGAGCAGTACTTC
few	TRBV13	-	TRBJ1-6	CASSSRRRNSPLHF	TGTGCCAGCAGCTCGAGGAGGAGAAATTCACCCCTCCACTTT
-	TRBV5-1	TRBD1	TRBJ1-1	CASRGDRARGTEAFF	TGCGCCAGCAGGGGCGACAGGGCCCGAGGGACTGAAGCTTTCTTT
-	TRBV7-8	TRBD1	TRBJ1-4	CASRGDSAATNEKLFF	TGTGCCAGCAGGGGGGACAGCGCTGCAACTAATGAAAAACTGTTTTTT
-	TRBV12-1	-	TRBJ1-3	CASSLTRGSSGNTIYF	TGTGCCAGCAGCCTCACGAGAGGGTCCTCTGGAAACACCATATATTTT
-	TRBV5-1	TRBD1	TRBJ1-2	CASSFDRVRDGYTF	TGCGCCAGCAGCTTCGACAGGGTTAGGGATGGCTACACCTTC
-	TRBV27	-	TRBJ1-5	CASSPGASNQPQHF	TGTGCCAGCAGCCCTGGGGCTAGCAATCAGCCCCAGCATTTT
-	TRBV11-2	TRBD2	TRBJ2-7	CASSEGLAGVFHF	TGTGCCAGCAGCGAGGGACTAGCGGGAGTTTTCCACTTC
few	TRBV28	-	TRBJ2-2	CASRIWGDRNTGELFF	TGTGCCAGCAGAATCTGGGGGGACAGGAACACCGGGGAGCTGTTTTTT
-	TRBV5-3	TRBD1	TRBJ1-5	CARSCGQGQGNQPQHF	TGTGCCAGAAGCTGTGGTCAGGGACAGGGCAATCAGCCCCAGCATTTT
-	TRBV24-1	-	TRBJ2-1	CATSHRDSARNEQFF	TGTGCCACCAGTCACCGGGACTCCGCACGCAATGAGCAGTTCTTC
-	TRBV5-4	-	TRBJ2-2	CASTREVNTGELFF	TGTGCCAGCACCAGGGAGGTCAACACCGGGGAGCTGTTTTTT
-	TRBV7-9	-	TRBJ2-3	CASSLQSTDTQYF	TGTGCCAGCAGCTTACAGAGCACAGATACGCAGTATTTT
once	TRBV9	TRBD1	TRBJ1-5	CASSGTGDSNQPQHF	TGTGCCAGCAGCGGGACAGGGGATAGCAATCAGCCCCAGCATTTT
-	TRBV13	-	TRBJ1-5	CASSFHRRKQGHLPHQPQHF	TGTGCCAGCAGCTTCCATCGGAGGAAACAGGGACACCTCCCCCATCAGCCCCAGCATTTT
-	TRBV6-2/TRBV6-3	TRBD2	TRBJ2-3	CASSYSAGGARILSTDTQYF	TGTGCCAGCAGTTACTCGGCCGGGGGGGCTCGGATACTAAGCACAGATACGCAGTATTTT
few	TRBV28	TRBD2	TRBJ2-2	CASSSRVAGDTGELFF	TGTGCCAGCAGTTCCCGGGTAGCGGGAGACACCGGGGAGCTGTTTTTT
-	TRBV11-2	-	TRBJ2-7	CASSLVQGEQYF	TGTGCCAGCAGCTTAGTCCAGGGCGAGCAGTACTTC
-	TRBV2	TRBD1	TRBJ1-5	CASSEARQGYQPQHF	TGTGCCAGCAGTGAAGCCCGACAGGGGTATCAGCCCCAGCATTTT
-	TRBV30	TRBD1	TRBJ2-2	CAWSQGAGTGELFF	TGTGCCTGGAGCCAGGGGGCCGGCACCGGGGAGCTGTTTTTT
-	TRBV10-2	-	TRBJ2-3	CASSPLAGLTDTQYF	TGCGCCAGCTCGCCCCTGGCGGGACTCACAGATACGCAGTATTTT
-	TRBV28	-	TRBJ2-7	CASSLLGAGEQYF	TGTGCCAGCAGTTTATTAGGGGCAGGCGAGCAGTACTTC
-	TRBV19	-	TRBJ2-7	CASSKGSGQGSYEQYF	TGTGCCAGTAGTAAGGGTAGCGGTCAAGGATCCTACGAGCAGTACTTC
-	TRBV19	TRBD1	TRBJ1-4	CASSLHRGQGEKLFF	TGTGCCAGTAGCCTCCACAGGGGGCAGGGTGAAAAACTGTTTTTT
-	TRBV9	-	TRBJ2-3	CASSVDPSRGPDTQYF	TGTGCCAGCAGCGTAGATCCCTCAAGAGGGCCAGATACGCAGTATTTT
-	TRBV19	TRBD2	TRBJ2-3	CASSLAGGTDTQYF	TGTGCCAGTAGCCTAGCGGGAGGGACAGATACGCAGTATTTT
-	TRBV6-5	-	TRBJ2-7	CASGSEQSPYEQYF	TGTGCCAGCGGGAGCGAGCAATCCCCCTACGAGCAGTACTTC
-	TRBV19	TRBD2	TRBJ2-7	CASSNPGTSGRLIHEQYF	TGTGCCAGTAGCAACCCCGGGACTAGCGGGAGGCTCATCCACGAGCAGTACTTC
-	TRBV29-1	TRBD1	TRBJ1-4	CSAADREGEKLFF	TGCAGCGCTGCGGACAGGGAGGGTGAAAAACTGTTTTTT
-	TRBV21-1	-	TRBJ2-7	CASSKEDSTGHEQYF	TGTGCCAGCAGCAAAGAGGACTCTACAGGGCACGAGCAGTACTTC
-	TRBV2	-	TRBJ2-7	CAILTGRTNEQYF	TGTGCCATCTTGACAGGGAGGACCAACGAGCAGTACTTC
-	TRBV18	TRBD1	TRBJ2-1	CASSTRQGGLWEQFF	TGTGCCAGCTCAACCCGACAGGGCGGCCTCTGGGAGCAGTTCTTC
-	TRBV3-1/TRBV3-2	TRBD1	TRBJ1-5	CASSQGIQGAGQPQHF	TGTGCCAGCAGCCAGGGAATACAGGGGGCAGGTCAGCCCCAGCATTTT
few	TRBV30	-	TRBJ1-2	CAWSVTNYGYTF	TGTGCCTGGAGTGTTACTAACTATGGCTACACCTTC